The 18 T cell receptor beta chains below were found in one sample sequenced in a study of blood T cell repertoires in COVID-19. Profiled with immunoSEQ multiplex PCR; TCRdb holds only in-frame clones, not every one. The sample consists of about 280,000 clones, about four fifths of them appearing once. Source material: PBMCs or T cells enriched from blood (not recorded which). These receptors came from a man aged 40-50 years who had been exposed to COVID-19.

The J gene is TRBJ2-1, the V gene TRBV27; perhaps TRBD1 as D (6 bases). The V end was cut by 2 bases, the J end by 4 bases, with 6 bases between. CDR1 and CDR2 from the germline V gene are MNHEY and SMNVEV (reference sequence). CDR3 length: 13 residues. The CDR3 spells CASSLRGYNEQFF. CDR3 nucleotide sequence: TGTGCCAGCAGTTTAAGGGGGTACAATGAGCAGTTCTTC.

The rearrangement links TRBV9 to TRBJ2-5; 10 bases are shared with TRBD2. This CDR3 region has 18 residues. CDR1 is SGDLS, CDR2 YYNGEE, per germline. J lost 5 bases, V lost 3 bases, and 16 bases had no gene match. Here the CDR3 reads CASSALASGSPTQETQYF. For the CDR3, the DNA is TGTGCCAGCAGCGCGTTGGCTAGCGGGAGCCCAACACAGGAGACCCAGTACTTC.

This clone turned up a few times. The chain combines TRBV6-5 with TRBJ2-3; no definite D call. The CDR3 covers 13 residues. Germline V lookup: CDR1 MNHEY, CDR2 SVGAGI. V was cut by 4 bases and J by 2 bases, with 7 bases left in between. For the CDR3, the DNA is TGTGCCAGCAGTTCCCTACCCACAGATACGCAGTATTTT. It yields the protein CASSSLPTDTQYF.

CDR3 sequence: CASSLYSSRDRVGDQPQHF. Here the CDR3 DNA reads TGTGCCAGCAGCTTATACTCGTCCCGGGACAGGGTTGGAGATCAGCCCCAGCATTTT. The rearrangement uses TRBV7-9 and TRBJ1-5; 9 nucleotides align to TRBD1. Trimming took 2 bases from V and 5 from J; bases not matched to a gene: 16. This CDR3 is built from 19 residues. CDR1 SEHNR and CDR2 FQNEAQ come from the germline V gene (reference sequence). Drawing the rest from reference TRBV7-9 and TRBJ1-5, the complete variable domain is DTGVSQNPRHKITKRGQNVTFRCDPISEHNRLYWYRQTLGQGPEFLTYFQNEAQLEKSRLLSDRFSAERPKGSFSTLEIQRTEQGDSAMYLCASSLYSSRDRVGDQPQHFGDGTRLSIL.

This chain uses TRBV19 with TRBJ1-4; 9 nucleotides agree with TRBD1. The CDR3 spans 14 residues. The V and J ends lost 8 bases and 7 bases, in that order; junction bases with no gene match: 8. Germline-derived CDR1 and CDR2 are LNHDA and SQIVND (reference sequence). For the CDR3, the DNA is TGTGCCAGTTTTGATACAGGGGGCAGTGAAAAACTGTTTTTT. Its protein is CASFDTGGSEKLFF.

V is TRBV5-1 and J is TRBJ2-7, with a possible D match to TRBD2 (5 bases). This CDR3 region has 14 residues. From germline, CDR1 is SGHRS and CDR2 YFSETQ. V was clipped by 3 bases and J by 3 bases, with 13 bases between them. CDR3 region: CASSWAEGLYEQYF. The CDR3 bases are TGCGCCAGCAGCTGGGCAGAGGGTCTCTACGAGCAGTACTTC.

This chain uses TRBV5-6 with TRBJ2-2, with TRBD2 identical over 8 bases. Germline V gene lookup returns CDR1 SGHDT and CDR2 YYEEEE. Losses at the gene ends were 6 bases for V and 3 bases for J; bases not matched to a gene: 7. The CDR3 has 15 residues. CDR3 nucleotides: TGTGCCAGCATCGGCGGGAGGAGGGACACCGGGGAGCTGTTTTTT. Amino acids: CASIGGRRDTGELFF.

This clone is a singleton in its sample. The rearrangement joins TRBV18 to TRBJ2-3; possibly TRBD2 for D (6 bases). V was clipped by 3 bases and J by 0 bases, with 7 bases between them. CDR1 and CDR2 (germline): KGHSH, LQKENI. CDR3 size: 14 residues. CDR3 amino acids: CASSPGLSTDTQYF. The CDR3 nucleotides read TGTGCCAGCTCACCGGGACTCAGCACAGATACGCAGTATTTT. Filled out from reference TRBV18 and TRBJ2-3, the complete variable domain reads NAGVMQNPRHLVRRRGQEARLRCSPMKGHSHVYWYRQLPEEGLKFMVYLQKENIIDESGMPKERFSAEFPKEGPSILRIQQVVRGDSAAYFCASSPGLSTDTQYFGPGTRLTVL.

CDR3 region: CAWSTTSANIQYF. DNA for the CDR3: TGTGCCTGGAGTACCACTAGCGCAAACATTCAGTACTTC. The V gene is TRBV30, the J gene TRBJ2-4, with 7 nucleotides matching TRBD2. V was clipped by 2 bases and J by 6 bases; unmatched bases: 4. The CDR3 spans 13 residues. CDR1 is GTSNPN, CDR2 SVGIG, per germline (reference sequence).

V usage is TRBV6-1 and J usage is TRBJ1-1, with D maybe TRBD1 (5 bases). The CDR3 totals 14 residues. V lost 3 bases and J 5 bases, leaving 13 bases between the germline ends. Germline-derived CDR1 and CDR2 are MNHNS and SASEGT. CDR3 DNA sequence: TGTGCCAGCAGTGATTTGCTCGGGGGGACTGAAGCTTTCTTT. Translation gives CASSDLLGGTEAFF.

CDR3 sequence: CASSVEGSGYF. CDR3 in DNA: TGTGCCAGCAGTGTGGAAGGGAGTGGGTATTTT. The chain combines TRBV2 with TRBJ2-3; possibly TRBD2 for D (5 bases). The V and J ends lost 4 bases and 14 bases respectively, with 13 bases between them. The CDR3 runs to 11 residues. Germline V lookup: CDR1 SNHLY, CDR2 FYNNEI.

This chain joins TRBV13 and TRBJ2-1, with 11 bases identical to TRBD2. The germline V gene encodes CDR1 PRHDT and CDR2 FYEKMQ (reference sequence). This CDR3 comprises 16 residues. With V trimmed by 5 bases and J by 5 bases, 8 bases remained unmatched. CDR3 loop: CASSPPGTSGHNEQFF. The DNA for the CDR3 is TGTGCCAGCAGCCCCCCCGGGACTAGCGGCCACAATGAGCAGTTCTTC.

This rearrangement joins TRBV5-6 to TRBJ2-3; possible D gene TRBD2, 6 bases. Trimming took off 7 bases at V and 2 bases at J, with 20 bases between the two ends. CDR1 is SGHDT and CDR2 is YYEEEE in the germline V gene. This CDR3 comprises 16 residues. The CDR3: CASQKEGPSLTDTQYF. The CDR3 DNA is TGTGCCAGCCAGAAGGAGGGGCCCTCGCTCACAGATACGCAGTATTTT.

V is TRBV18 and J is TRBJ2-7; 12 bases map to TRBD1. This CDR3 is 13 amino acids long. The V and J ends lost 7 bases and 5 bases, in that order; junction bases with no gene match: 3. CDR1 KGHSH and CDR2 LQKENI come from the germline V gene. The CDR3 nucleotides are TGTGCCAGCTTGGGACAGGGGGCGCACGAGCAGTACTTC. Translated, it gives CASLGQGAHEQYF. Filled out from reference TRBV18 and TRBJ2-7, the complete variable domain reads NAGVMQNPRHLVRRRGQEARLRCSPMKGHSHVYWYRQLPEEGLKFMVYLQKENIIDESGMPKERFSAEFPKEGPSILRIQQVVRGDSAAYFCASLGQGAHEQYFGPGTRLTVT.

CDR3 in amino acids: CASSYQGYNEQFF. For the CDR3, the DNA is TGTGCCAGCAGTTACCAGGGCTACAATGAGCAGTTCTTC. The rearrangement joins TRBV6-6 to TRBJ2-1; D might be TRBD1 (5 bases). Between the trimmed V and J ends, which lost 2 bases and 3 bases, there was a span of 5 bases. Germline CDR1 reads MNHNY; CDR2 reads SVGAGI (reference sequence). The CDR3 has 13 amino acids.

The chain uses TRBV7-9 and TRBJ2-1; 9 bases fit TRBD2. This CDR3 region has 18 residues. CDR1 and CDR2 from the germline V gene are SEHNR and FQNEAQ (reference sequence). V lost 4 bases and J lost 6; bases outside the gene matches: 16. CDR3 coding DNA: TGTGCCAGCAGCTCCCCTTCTAGCGGGACTACTCCCATCAATGAGCAGTTCTTC. It is translated as CASSSPSSGTTPINEQFF.

The rearrangement joins TRBV15 to TRBJ1-1; 8 nucleotides line up with TRBD1. V was clipped by 4 bases and J by 4 bases; unmatched bases: 8. The CDR3 consists of 15 residues. The V gene's germline CDR1 is LNHNV and CDR2 YYDKDF (reference sequence). CDR3 sequence (DNA): TGTGCCACCAGCACTGGACAGGGATGGACCACTGAAGCTTTCTTT. It codes for CATSTGQGWTTEAFF. Full variable domain (rest looked up from reference TRBV15 and TRBJ1-1): DAMVIQNPRYQVTQFGKPVTLSCSQTLNHNVMYWYQQKSSQAPKLLFHYYDKDFNNEADTPDNFQSRRPNTSFCFLDIRSPGLGDTAMYLCATSTGQGWTTEAFFGQGTRLTVV.

The chain carries TRBV7-3 and TRBJ1-2; possibly TRBD1 for D (5 bases). This CDR3 is 13 amino acids long. V was clipped by 5 bases and J by 7 bases, with 14 bases between them. Germline V gene lookup returns CDR1 SGHTA and CDR2 FQGTGA. The CDR3 coding sequence is TGTGCCAGCAGCGGTCCAGGGCGCGGTGGCTACACCTTC. This codes for CASSGPGRGGYTF.